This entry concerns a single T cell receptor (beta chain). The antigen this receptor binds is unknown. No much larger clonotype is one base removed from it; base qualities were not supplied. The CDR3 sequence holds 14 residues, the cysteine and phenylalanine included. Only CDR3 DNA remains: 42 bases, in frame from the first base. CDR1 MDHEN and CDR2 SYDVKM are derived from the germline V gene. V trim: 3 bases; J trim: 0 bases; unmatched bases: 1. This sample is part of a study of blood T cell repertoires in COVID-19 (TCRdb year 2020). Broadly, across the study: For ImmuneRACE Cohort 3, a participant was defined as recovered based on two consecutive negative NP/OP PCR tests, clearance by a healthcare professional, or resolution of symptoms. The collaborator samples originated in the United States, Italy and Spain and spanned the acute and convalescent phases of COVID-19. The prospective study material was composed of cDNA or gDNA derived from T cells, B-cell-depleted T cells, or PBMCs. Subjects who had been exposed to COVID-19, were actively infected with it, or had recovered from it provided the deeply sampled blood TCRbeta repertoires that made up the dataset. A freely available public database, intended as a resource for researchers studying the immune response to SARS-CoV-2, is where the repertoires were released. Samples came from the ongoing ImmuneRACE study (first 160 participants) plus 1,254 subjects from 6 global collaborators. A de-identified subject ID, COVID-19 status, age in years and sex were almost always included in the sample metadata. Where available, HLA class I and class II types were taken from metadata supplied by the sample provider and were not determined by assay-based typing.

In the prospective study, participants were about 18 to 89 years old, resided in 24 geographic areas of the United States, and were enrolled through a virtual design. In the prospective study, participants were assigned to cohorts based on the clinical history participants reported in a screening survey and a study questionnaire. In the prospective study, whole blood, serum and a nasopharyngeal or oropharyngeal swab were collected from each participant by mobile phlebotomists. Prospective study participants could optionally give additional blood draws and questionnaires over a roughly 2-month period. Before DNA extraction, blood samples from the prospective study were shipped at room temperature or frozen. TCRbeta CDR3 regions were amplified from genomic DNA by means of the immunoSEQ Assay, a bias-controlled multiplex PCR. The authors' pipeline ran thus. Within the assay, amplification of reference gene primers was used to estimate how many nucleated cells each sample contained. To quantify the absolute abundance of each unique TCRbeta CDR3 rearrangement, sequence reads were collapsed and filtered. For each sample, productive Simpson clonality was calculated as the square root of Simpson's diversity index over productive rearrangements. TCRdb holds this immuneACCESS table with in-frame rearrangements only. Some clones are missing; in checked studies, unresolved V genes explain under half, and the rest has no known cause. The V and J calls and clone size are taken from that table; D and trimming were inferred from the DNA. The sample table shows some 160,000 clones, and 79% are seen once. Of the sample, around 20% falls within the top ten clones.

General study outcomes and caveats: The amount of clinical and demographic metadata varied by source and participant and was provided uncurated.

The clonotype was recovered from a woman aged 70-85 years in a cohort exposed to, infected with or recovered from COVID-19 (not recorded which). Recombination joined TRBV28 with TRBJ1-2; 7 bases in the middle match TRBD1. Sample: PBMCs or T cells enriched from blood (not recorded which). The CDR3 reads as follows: CASSLGQSNYGYTF. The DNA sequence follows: TGTGCCAGCAGTTTGGGACAGTCTAACTATGGCTACACCTTC.